A single sample gave rise to the 12 T cell receptor beta chains below, sequenced in a study of T cell repertoires in cytomegalovirus infection. Using its own MiXCR run on the reads, TCRdb lists one record per CDR3 protein. The data contain around 550,000 distinct CDR3 sequences, around 27% of them singletons. Sequencing was performed on PBMCs. The receptors were gathered from a human donor in good health (CMV status not recorded). Some clones in this sample may be carry-over from other donors' samples.

This chain joins TRBV4-1 and TRBJ1-5; D might be TRBD1 (6 bases). This CDR3 is 15 amino acids long. V lost 1 base to trimming and J lost 4 bases, with 11 bases between them. Germline CDR1 reads MGHRA; CDR2 reads YSYEKL. The CDR3 region is CASSQGQEMNQPQHF. DNA for the CDR3: TGCGCCAGCAGCCAAGGACAGGAGATGAATCAGCCCCAGCATTTT.

Only one count was recorded for this clonotype. V usage is TRBV5-4 and J usage is TRBJ2-4, with TRBD2 matching over 7 bases. Germline CDR1 is SGHNT and CDR2 is YYREEE (reference sequence). The CDR3 spans 13 residues. Trimming removed 6 bases from V and 8 bases from J; junction bases left unmatched: 8. CDR3 DNA: TGTGCCAGCAAGGTGGGGGGGGTTGACATTCAGTACTTC. Its translation is CASKVGGVDIQYF.

The V and J genes are TRBV20-1 and TRBJ2-5; 14 bases map to TRBD2. The CDR3 contains 13 residues. Germline V lookup: CDR1 DFQATT, CDR2 SNEGSKA (reference sequence). The DNA for the CDR3 is TGCAGCCTGACTAGCGGGAGGGTGGAGACCCAGTACTTC. This encodes CSLTSGRVETQYF.

In DNA, the CDR3 is TGTGCCAGCAGCCAAGAGGCCAGCGGGCAAAACGAGCAGTACTTC. It codes for CASSQEASGQNEQYF. This chain uses TRBV3-1 with TRBJ2-7; TRBD2 is a possible D gene (6 bases). The germline CDR1 and CDR2 sequences are LGHDT and YNNKEL (reference sequence). The CDR3 totals 15 residues. The V gene lost 0 bases and the J gene lost 5 bases, with 14 bases spanning the gap.

The chain recombines TRBV20-1 with TRBJ2-1; 7 bases agree with TRBD1. CDR3 length: 13 amino acids. CDR1 and CDR2 from the germline V gene are DFQATT and SNEGSKA (reference sequence). V was clipped by 3 bases and J by 6 bases; unmatched bases: 5. CDR3 in amino acids: CSASGQDLNEQFF. CDR3 DNA sequence: TGCAGTGCTAGCGGACAGGATCTCAATGAGCAGTTCTTC.

The chain is built from TRBV7-4 and TRBJ2-1; D unresolved. CDR1 is SGHVT and CDR2 is SQSDAQ in the germline V gene. V shed 5 bases and J shed 8 bases, with 10 bases lying between them. The CDR3 is 12 amino acids. CDR3: CASSRMNDEQFF. The CDR3, as DNA: TGTGCCAGCAGCCGAATGAACGATGAGCAGTTCTTC.

This clonotype was counted between two and nine times. The V gene is TRBV11-1, the J gene TRBJ2-1, with TRBD1 as a possible D gene (5 bases). V was shortened by 5 bases and J by 5 bases, with 10 bases between the two germline ends. Germline CDR1 is SGHAT and CDR2 is FQDESV (reference sequence). This CDR3 contains 13 residues. In nucleotides, the CDR3 is TGTGCCAGCAGCGGGGCCTACAACAATGAGCAGTTCTTC. It is translated as CASSGAYNNEQFF.

A few counts support this clonotype. This chain connects TRBV4-3 to TRBJ1-6, with D unclear. CDR3 length: 16 residues. The V gene lost 0 bases and the J gene lost 10 bases, with 16 bases spanning the gap. The germline V gene has CDR1 LGHNA and CDR2 YSLEER. As DNA, the CDR3 is TGCGCCAGCAGCCAAGACTCGGAAAGCCGGCGATCACCCCTCCACTTT. Amino acids: CASSQDSESRRSPLHF.

As concerns this clonotype: Just one base apart from a much larger clone, this may be a read error. The chain carries TRBV7-2 and TRBJ1-2; TRBD1 might be the D (5 bases). The CDR3 length is 14 residues. The germline V gene encodes CDR1 SGHTA and CDR2 FQGNSA. The CDR3 sequence: CASGLRGTDYGYTF. CDR3 DNA sequence: TGTGCCAGCGGCTTGAGGGGAACAGACTATGGCTACACCTTC.

The V gene is TRBV5-1, the J gene TRBJ1-1, with D hard to call. The V gene's germline CDR1 is SGHRS and CDR2 YFSETQ. This CDR3 comprises 16 residues. Deletions cut 0 bases from V and 0 bases from J, with 12 bases between. CDR3 amino acids: CASSLEYRRMNTEAFF. The DNA for the CDR3 is TGCGCCAGCAGCTTGGAGTACCGGAGAATGAACACTGAAGCTTTCTTT.

This sequence joins TRBV28 and TRBJ2-7; D may be TRBD2 (6 bases). V gave up 6 bases and J gave up 11 bases, with 20 bases separating them. The CDR3 spans 13 residues. Germline CDR1 is MDHEN and CDR2 is SYDVKM. In nucleotides, the CDR3 is TGTGCCAGCAGCACAGAACTCCCCAGGGAGGAGTACTTC. Residues: CASSTELPREEYF.

This chain connects TRBV7-3 to TRBJ1-1; D unclear. CDR1 is SGHTA and CDR2 is FQGTGA in the germline V gene. V lost 5 bases and J lost 1, with 11 bases in between. The CDR3 has 14 residues. Here the CDR3 DNA reads TGTGCCAGCAGCCAAGGAGGAGGGAACACTGAAGCTTTCTTT. This translates into CASSQGGGNTEAFF.